The 28 T cell receptor beta chains below all came from one sample that was sequenced in a study of blood T cell repertoires in COVID-19. Measured with immunoSEQ multiplex PCR; TCRdb has only the in-frame clones, and not every one. Among about 68,000 clones, approximately 89% were seen once, and the ten largest hold 2.5% to 3%. The sequencing sample was made of peripheral blood. The receptors originated from a man aged 50 or older with COVID-19, enrolled during active disease.

This sequence joins TRBV5-1 and TRBJ1-2; 10 bases fit TRBD1. V trimming: 3 bases; J trimming: 2 bases; junction bases outside the gene matches: 7. Germline CDR1 SGHRS, CDR2 YFSETQ. The CDR3 contains 16 residues. The CDR3 DNA is TGCGCCAGCAGCTATCCGGGACAGGGGTTGAACTATGGCTACACCTTC. Translated, it gives CASSYPGQGLNYGYTF.

CDR3 in amino acids: CASSLVQGGAKNIQYF. For the CDR3, the DNA is TGTGCCAGCAGCTTAGTACAGGGGGGAGCCAAAAACATTCAGTACTTC. The rearrangement uses TRBV11-2 and TRBJ2-4; 8 nucleotides match TRBD1. V trimming: 1 base; J trimming: 0 bases; junction bases outside the gene matches: 2. Germline lookup yields CDR1 SGHAT and CDR2 FQNNGV. There are 16 residues in the CDR3.

The rearrangement links TRBV28 to TRBJ2-3, with D possibly TRBD1 on 6 matching bases. The CDR3 length is 14 residues. The V end lost 5 bases, the J end lost 4 bases, and 13 bases lay between the germline ends. Germline V lookup: CDR1 MDHEN, CDR2 SYDVKM. This CDR3 is CASSRTVGPDTQYF. In nucleotides, the CDR3 is TGTGCCAGCAGTCGGACAGTAGGGCCAGATACGCAGTATTTT.

The J gene is TRBJ2-3, the V gene TRBV9; perhaps TRBD2 as D (6 bases). V was cut by 0 bases and J by 2 bases, with 13 bases left in between. Germline loops: CDR1 SGDLS, CDR2 YYNGEE. The CDR3 sequence is 16 residues long. CDR3 bases: TGTGCCAGCAGCGTAGGCGGGACCACCTTCACAGATACGCAGTATTTT. Protein sequence: CASSVGGTTFTDTQYF.

The V call is TRBV19, the J call TRBJ1-4; no definite D call. The germline gives CDR1 LNHDA, CDR2 SQIVND (reference sequence). The CDR3 has 12 amino acids. Trimming left V 7 bases short and J 4 bases short, with 7 bases between. CDR3 amino acids: CASTFGNEKLFF. The CDR3 DNA sequence: TGTGCCAGTACTTTCGGTAATGAAAAACTGTTTTTT.

J is TRBJ1-1 and V is TRBV29-1; TRBD1 matches 7 bases. The CDR3 has 14 residues. From germline, CDR1 is SQVTM and CDR2 ANQGSEA. Losses at the gene ends were 2 bases for V and 4 bases for J; bases not matched to a gene: 7. Here the CDR3 reads CSVEWSGGGTEAFF. DNA of the CDR3: TGCAGCGTTGAATGGTCAGGGGGTGGCACTGAAGCTTTCTTT.

V and J are TRBV7-2 and TRBJ2-2; the D is unclear. V dropped 1 base and J dropped 6 bases, with 15 bases sitting between them. Germline V CDR1 and CDR2: SGHTA, FQGNSA. The CDR3 runs 16 residues. CDR3 residues: CASSLGLRRSAGELFF. The CDR3 nucleotides read TGTGCCAGCAGCTTAGGACTGCGCAGAAGCGCCGGGGAGCTGTTTTTT.

The rearrangement joins TRBV15 to TRBJ2-5, with D perhaps matching TRBD2 (5 bases). The CDR3 loop spans 13 amino acids. V gave up 0 bases and J gave up 7 bases, with 9 bases separating them. In germline, CDR1 is LNHNV, CDR2 YYDKDF (reference sequence). The chain's CDR3 is CATSRDPGWTQYF. CDR3 in DNA: TGTGCCACCAGCAGAGATCCGGGGTGGACCCAGTACTTC. Full variable domain (missing parts from reference TRBV15 and TRBJ2-5): DAMVIQNPRYQVTQFGKPVTLSCSQTLNHNVMYWYQQKSSQAPKLLFHYYDKDFNNEADTPDNFQSRRPNTSFCFLDIRSPGLGDTAMYLCATSRDPGWTQYFGPGTRLLVL.

For the CDR3, the DNA is TGTGCCAGCAGTGAATATGACAAGTCTGGGACCCAGTACTTC. Translation gives CASSEYDKSGTQYF. The rearrangement joins TRBV25-1 to TRBJ2-5; D call uncertain. The ends were cut back, 0 bases at V and 7 bases at J, with 12 bases in the middle. CDR1 MGHDK and CDR2 SYGVNS come from the germline V gene. This CDR3 is built from 14 residues.

The rearrangement joins TRBV28 to TRBJ1-2; D possibly corresponds to TRBD1 (6 bases). The germline V gene encodes CDR1 MDHEN and CDR2 SYDVKM. Between the trimmed V and J ends, which lost 2 bases and 4 bases, there was a span of 11 bases. The CDR3 is 14 residues long. CDR3 residues: CASSLAGGSYGYTF. DNA for the CDR3: TGTGCCAGCAGTTTAGCGGGGGGCAGCTATGGCTACACCTTC.

V is TRBV12-2 and J is TRBJ2-7; TRBD2, the table's D call, lacks a check against the DNA. TRBV12-2 represents a pseudogene. CDR3 size: 16 residues. Here the CDR3 DNA reads TGTGCAAGTCGCGGCCAAGTACGGGAGCGGTCCCACGAGCAGTACGTC. This encodes CASRGQVRERSHEQYV.

This clone showed up just once. The chain combines TRBV2 with TRBJ1-5, with D unresolved. Germline CDR1 SNHLY, CDR2 FYNNEI. CDR3 length: 12 residues. Trimming pared 2 bases from V and 6 bases from J, leaving 5 bases between. Here the CDR3 DNA reads TGTGCCAGCAGTGAACACGGTCAGCCCCAGCATTTT. This encodes CASSEHGQPQHF. The whole variable domain, remainder taken from reference TRBV2 and TRBJ1-5, is EPEVTQTPSHQVTQMGQEVILRCVPISNHLYFYWYRQILGQKVEFLVSFYNNEISEKSEIFDDQFSVERPDGSNFTLKIRSTKLEDSAMYFCASSEHGQPQHFGDGTRLSIL.

V usage is TRBV18 and J usage is TRBJ2-7, with 11 bases fitting TRBD2. Trimming removed 4 bases from V and 4 bases from J; junction bases left unmatched: 6. This CDR3 is built from 15 residues. Looked up from germline, CDR1 is KGHSH and CDR2 is LQKENI. The CDR3 protein is CASSRGLAGNYEQYV. Here the CDR3 DNA reads TGTGCCAGCTCACGCGGACTAGCGGGCAATTACGAGCAGTACGTC.

The J gene is TRBJ1-3, the V gene TRBV4-2, with D perhaps matching TRBD1 (5 bases). This CDR3 contains 13 residues. Germline V gene lookup returns CDR1 LGHNA and CDR2 YNFKEQ. V dropped 0 bases and J dropped 10 bases, with 10 bases sitting between them. In DNA, the CDR3 is TGTGCCAGCAGCCAAGATGGGGAGGGGACCATATATTTT. This sequence encodes CASSQDGEGTIYF.

The CDR3 DNA follows: TGTGCCAGTAGTTCAAGACTAGCGGGGGCGATAGATACGCAGTATTTT. It translates to CASSSRLAGAIDTQYF. The chain links TRBV19 to TRBJ2-3; 12 nucleotides line up with TRBD2. V gave up 5 bases and J gave up 5 bases; unmatched junction bases: 8. The germline V gene has CDR1 LNHDA and CDR2 SQIVND (reference sequence). The CDR3 is made up of 16 amino acids.

The genes are TRBV12-3 or TRBV12-4 and TRBJ2-2; TRBD2 might be the D (5 bases). Trimming shortened V by 7 bases and J by 7 bases, and 13 bases separated the two germline ends. The CDR3 has 13 residues. The CDR3 loop is CASIRGRDGELFF. The CDR3 DNA reads as TGTGCCAGCATTCGCGGACGGGACGGGGAGCTGTTTTTT.

This clone was seen only once. The rearrangement uses TRBV19 and TRBJ2-2; no definite D call. V was shortened by 5 bases and J by 6 bases, with 7 bases between the two germline ends. This CDR3 has 12 residues. In germline, CDR1 is LNHDA, CDR2 SQIVND (reference sequence). CDR3 bases: TGTGCCAGTAGTTACTTGGCCGGGGAGCTGTTTTTT. This gives the protein CASSYLAGELFF. The variable domain in full, with the rest retrieved from reference TRBV19 and TRBJ2-2, is DGGITQSPKYLFRKEGQNVTLSCEQNLNHDAMYWYRQDPGQGLRLIYYSQIVNDFQKGDIAEGYSVSREKKESFPLTVTSAQKNPTAFYLCASSYLAGELFFGEGSRLTVL.

The rearrangement joins TRBV5-5 to TRBJ1-4, with 10 bases lining up with TRBD1. Germline V lookup: CDR1 SGHKS, CDR2 YYEKEE (reference sequence). The junction had 3 bases not matched to a gene; V was cut back by 4 bases and J by 6 bases. CDR3 length: 14 amino acids. The DNA for the CDR3 is TGTGCCAGCAGCGACGGGACAGGGGATGAAAAACTGTTTTTT. Amino acids: CASSDGTGDEKLFF.

There are a few counts of this clone. The V gene is TRBV5-1, the J gene TRBJ1-2, with 7 bases that match TRBD1. The length of the CDR3 is 14 residues. The V gene end was trimmed by 0 bases and the J gene end by 4 bases; junction bases not matched to a gene: 3. Germline CDR1 and CDR2: SGHRS and YFSETQ. CDR3 DNA sequence: TGCGCCAGCAGCTTGGAACAGGGGAGCTATGGCTACACCTTC. Translation: CASSLEQGSYGYTF.

The rearrangement joins TRBV4-1 to TRBJ1-5; D might be TRBD1 (5 bases). V was pared by 6 bases and J by 7 bases, with 13 bases between. Germline values: CDR1 MGHRA, CDR2 YSYEKL. CDR3 length: 13 amino acids. This CDR3 reads CASSPGPNQPQHF. The CDR3 DNA follows: TGCGCCAGCAGTCCAGGGCCTAACCAGCCCCAGCATTTT.

V usage is TRBV28 and J usage is TRBJ2-5; 10 nucleotides agree with TRBD1. Germline V gene sequence: CDR1 MDHEN, CDR2 SYDVKM. Germline trimming cut 10 bases from V and 5 bases from J; bases unmatched to any gene: 10. The CDR3 is made up of 14 amino acids. The DNA for the CDR3 is TGTGCCACCGGAGACAGGGGGCACCGGGAGACCCAGTACTTC. It is translated as CATGDRGHRETQYF.

This chain connects TRBV19 to TRBJ2-2; 9 nucleotides match TRBD2. The ends lost 6 bases at V and 5 bases at J; junction bases unmatched: 7. Germline V CDR1 and CDR2: LNHDA, SQIVND (reference sequence). The CDR3 extends over 15 amino acids. DNA of the CDR3: TGTGCCAGTAGAGTGCGACTAGCGGCAACCGGGGAGCTGTTTTTT. This translates into CASRVRLAATGELFF.

This chain joins TRBV7-8 and TRBJ2-5; D perhaps matches TRBD1 (6 bases). CDR1 and CDR2 (germline): SGHVS, FQNEAQ. The CDR3 totals 13 residues. The V end was cut by 4 bases, the J end by 6 bases, with 12 bases between. The CDR3 coding sequence is TGTGCCAGCAGCTCGGGACATGGGAAGACCCAGTACTTC. This codes for CASSSGHGKTQYF.

The chain recombines TRBV4-1 with TRBJ2-3; D is undetermined. V lost 1 base and J 4 bases, leaving 9 bases between the germline ends. The CDR3 runs 14 residues. Germline CDR1 and CDR2: MGHRA and YSYEKL. The CDR3 here is CASSQGIASDTQYF. The CDR3 coding sequence is TGCGCCAGCAGCCAAGGAATAGCCTCAGATACGCAGTATTTT.

The chain employs TRBV7-9 and TRBJ2-1; 9 nucleotides align to TRBD2. CDR1 and CDR2 from the germline V gene are SEHNR and FQNEAQ (reference sequence). Trimming removed 5 bases from V and 0 bases from J; junction bases left unmatched: 5. The CDR3 runs to 16 residues. CDR3 in DNA: TGTGCCAGCAGCCCGAGACTAGCGGACTCCTACAATGAGCAGTTCTTC. This encodes CASSPRLADSYNEQFF.

The CDR3 here is CASNNGINTGELFF. The CDR3 nucleotides read TGCGCCAGCAATAACGGGATCAACACCGGGGAGCTGTTTTTT. The chain joins TRBV5-1 to TRBJ2-2, with D perhaps TRBD2 (5 bases). The CDR3 has 14 residues. The V gene's germline CDR1 is SGHRS and CDR2 YFSETQ. V dropped 6 bases and J dropped 2 bases, with 11 bases sitting between them.

This clone has a handful of counts. This sequence joins TRBV3-1 (or the pseudogene TRBV3-2) and TRBJ2-2; D gene ambiguous. The V gene's germline CDR1 is LGHDT and CDR2 YNNKEL (reference sequence). V was pared by 0 bases and J by 2 bases, with 10 bases between. The CDR3 sequence is 16 residues long. The CDR3 is CASSQEAGGNTGELFF. CDR3 DNA: TGTGCCAGCAGCCAAGAGGCTGGCGGCAACACCGGGGAGCTGTTTTTT.

There are a few counts of this clone. This chain connects TRBV28 to TRBJ1-5; 7 nucleotides line up with TRBD1. This CDR3 spans 14 amino acids. V shed 4 bases and J 5 bases; nucleotides not matched to a gene: 5. Germline V CDR1 and CDR2: MDHEN, SYDVKM. CDR3: CASSSWTGDQPQHF. CDR3 DNA sequence: TGTGCCAGCAGTTCATGGACAGGCGATCAGCCCCAGCATTTT.